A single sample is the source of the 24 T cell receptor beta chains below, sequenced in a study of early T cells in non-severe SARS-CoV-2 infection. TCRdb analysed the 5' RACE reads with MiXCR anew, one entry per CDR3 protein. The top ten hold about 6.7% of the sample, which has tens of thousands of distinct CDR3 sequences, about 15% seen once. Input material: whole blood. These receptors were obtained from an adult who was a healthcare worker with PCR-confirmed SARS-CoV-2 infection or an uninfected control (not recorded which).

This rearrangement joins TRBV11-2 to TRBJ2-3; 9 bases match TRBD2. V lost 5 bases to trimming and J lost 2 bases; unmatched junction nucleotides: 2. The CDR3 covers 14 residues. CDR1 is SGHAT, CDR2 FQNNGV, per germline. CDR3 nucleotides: TGTGCCAGCAGCGCGGGACTAGCCACAGATACGCAGTATTTT. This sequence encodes CASSAGLATDTQYF.

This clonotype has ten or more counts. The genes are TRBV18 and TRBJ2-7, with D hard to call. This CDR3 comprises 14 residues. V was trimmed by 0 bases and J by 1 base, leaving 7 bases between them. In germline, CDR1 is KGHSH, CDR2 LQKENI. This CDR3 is CASSPPPQSYEQYF. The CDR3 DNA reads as TGTGCCAGCTCACCACCACCTCAGTCCTACGAGCAGTACTTC.

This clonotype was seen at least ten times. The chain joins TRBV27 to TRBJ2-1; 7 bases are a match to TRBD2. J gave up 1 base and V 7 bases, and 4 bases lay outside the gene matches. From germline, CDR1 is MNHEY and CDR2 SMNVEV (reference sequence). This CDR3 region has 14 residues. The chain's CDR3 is CASKPRESYNEQFF. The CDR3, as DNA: TGTGCCAGCAAGCCGCGGGAGTCCTACAATGAGCAGTTCTTC.

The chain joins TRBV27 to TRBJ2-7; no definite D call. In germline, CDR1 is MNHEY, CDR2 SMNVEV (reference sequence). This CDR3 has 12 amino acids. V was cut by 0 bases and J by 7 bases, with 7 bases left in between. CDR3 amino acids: CASSLSSREQYF. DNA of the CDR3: TGTGCCAGCAGTTTATCGTCGAGGGAGCAGTACTTC.

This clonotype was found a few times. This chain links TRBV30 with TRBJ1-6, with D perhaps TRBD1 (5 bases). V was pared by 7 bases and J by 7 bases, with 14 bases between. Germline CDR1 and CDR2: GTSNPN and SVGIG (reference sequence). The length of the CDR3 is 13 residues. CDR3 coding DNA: TGTGCCTCATCCGGGGCTAACAATTCACCCCTCCACTTT. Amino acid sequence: CASSGANNSPLHF.

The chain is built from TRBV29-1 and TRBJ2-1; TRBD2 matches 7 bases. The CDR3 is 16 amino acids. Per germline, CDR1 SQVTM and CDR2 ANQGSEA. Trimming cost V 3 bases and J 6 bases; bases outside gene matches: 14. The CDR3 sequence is CSVDLLSSGVINEQFF. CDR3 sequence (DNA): TGCAGCGTTGACCTCCTCTCTAGCGGAGTTATCAATGAGCAGTTCTTC.

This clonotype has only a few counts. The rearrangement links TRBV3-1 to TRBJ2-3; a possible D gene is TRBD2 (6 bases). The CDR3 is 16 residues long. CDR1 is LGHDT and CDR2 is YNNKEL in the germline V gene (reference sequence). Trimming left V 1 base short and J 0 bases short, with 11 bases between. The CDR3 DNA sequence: TGTGCCAGCAGCCAAGTAGTAAGCGGGAGCACAGATACGCAGTATTTT. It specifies CASSQVVSGSTDTQYF.

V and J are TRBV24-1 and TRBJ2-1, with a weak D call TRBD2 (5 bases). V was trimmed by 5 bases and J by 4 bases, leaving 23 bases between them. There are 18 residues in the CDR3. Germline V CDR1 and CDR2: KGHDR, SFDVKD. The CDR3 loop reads CATSVPGKPPPLYNEQFF. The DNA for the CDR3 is TGTGCCACCAGTGTGCCGGGGAAACCCCCCCCCCTATACAATGAGCAGTTCTTC.

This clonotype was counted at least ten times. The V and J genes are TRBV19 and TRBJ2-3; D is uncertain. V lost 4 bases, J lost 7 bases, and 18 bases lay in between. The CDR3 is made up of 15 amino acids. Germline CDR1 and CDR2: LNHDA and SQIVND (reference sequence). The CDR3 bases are TGTGCCAGTAGTACCGACATGACATCCTGGAATACGCAGTATTTT. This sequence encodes CASSTDMTSWNTQYF.

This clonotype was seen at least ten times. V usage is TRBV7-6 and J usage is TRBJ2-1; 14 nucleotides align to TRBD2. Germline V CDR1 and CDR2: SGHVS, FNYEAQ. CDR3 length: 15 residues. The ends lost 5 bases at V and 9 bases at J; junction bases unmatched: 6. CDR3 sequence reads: CASSPTSGRASEQFF. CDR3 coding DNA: TGTGCCAGCAGCCCGACTAGCGGGAGGGCCAGTGAGCAGTTCTTC.

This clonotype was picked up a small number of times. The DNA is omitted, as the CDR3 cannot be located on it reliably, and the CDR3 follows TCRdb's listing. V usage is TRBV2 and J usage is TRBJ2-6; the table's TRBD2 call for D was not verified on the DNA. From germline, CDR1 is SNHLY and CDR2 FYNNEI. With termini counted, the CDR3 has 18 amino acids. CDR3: CASSGSVPALSGANVLTF.

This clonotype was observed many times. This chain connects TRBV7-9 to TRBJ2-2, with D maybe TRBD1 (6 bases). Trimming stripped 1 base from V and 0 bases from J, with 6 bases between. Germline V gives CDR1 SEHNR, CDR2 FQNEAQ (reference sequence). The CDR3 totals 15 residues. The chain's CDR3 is CASSLGTANTGELFF. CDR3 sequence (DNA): TGTGCCAGCAGCTTAGGGACAGCGAACACCGGGGAGCTGTTTTTT.

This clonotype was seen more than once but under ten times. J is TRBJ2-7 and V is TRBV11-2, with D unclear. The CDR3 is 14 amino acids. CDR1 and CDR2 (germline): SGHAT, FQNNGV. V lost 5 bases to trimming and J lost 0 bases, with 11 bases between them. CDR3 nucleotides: TGTGCCAGCAGCCAAGAGATTAACTCCTACGAGCAGTACTTC. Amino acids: CASSQEINSYEQYF.

The CDR3, as DNA: TGTGCCACCAGCAGAATGTCTCTAGCGGGGAGCGAGCAGTACTTC. Protein sequence: CATSRMSLAGSEQYF. This sequence joins TRBV15 and TRBJ2-7, with 9 bases matching TRBD2. Trimming took 2 bases from V and 6 from J; bases not matched to a gene: 8. Germline V gives CDR1 LNHNV, CDR2 YYDKDF (reference sequence). The CDR3 has 15 amino acids.

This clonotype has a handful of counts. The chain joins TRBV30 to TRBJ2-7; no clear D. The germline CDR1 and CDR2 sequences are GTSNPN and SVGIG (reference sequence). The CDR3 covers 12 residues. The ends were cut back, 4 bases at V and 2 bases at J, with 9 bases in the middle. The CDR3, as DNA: TGTGCCTGGAACAGCGCTACCTACGAGCAGTACTTC. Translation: CAWNSATYEQYF.

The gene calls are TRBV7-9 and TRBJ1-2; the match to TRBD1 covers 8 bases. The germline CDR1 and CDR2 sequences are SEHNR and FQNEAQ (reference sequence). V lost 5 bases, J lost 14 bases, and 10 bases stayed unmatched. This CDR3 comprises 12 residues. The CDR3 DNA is TGTGCCAGCAGCCCCCCCCACAGGGGGGCAACCTTC. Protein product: CASSPPHRGATF.

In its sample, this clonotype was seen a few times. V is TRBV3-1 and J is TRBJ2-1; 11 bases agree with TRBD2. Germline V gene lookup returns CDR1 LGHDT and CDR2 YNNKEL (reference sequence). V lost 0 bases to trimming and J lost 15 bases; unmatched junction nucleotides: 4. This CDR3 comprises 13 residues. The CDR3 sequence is CASSQDRLAGRFF. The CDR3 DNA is TGTGCCAGCAGCCAAGATCGACTAGCGGGAAGGTTCTTC.

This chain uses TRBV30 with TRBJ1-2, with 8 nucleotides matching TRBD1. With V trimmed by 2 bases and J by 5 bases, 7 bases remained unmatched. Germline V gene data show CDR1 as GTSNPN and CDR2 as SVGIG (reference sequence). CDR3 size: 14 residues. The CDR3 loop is CAWSPIQGAYGYTF. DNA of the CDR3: TGTGCCTGGAGTCCTATTCAGGGGGCGTATGGCTACACCTTC.

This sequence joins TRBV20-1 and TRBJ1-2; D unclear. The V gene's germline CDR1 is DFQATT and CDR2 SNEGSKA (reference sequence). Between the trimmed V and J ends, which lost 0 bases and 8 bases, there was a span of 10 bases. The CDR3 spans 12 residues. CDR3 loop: CSARDHGVGYTF. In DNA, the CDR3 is TGCAGTGCTAGAGATCATGGGGTGGGCTACACCTTC.

DNA of the CDR3: TGTGCCAGCACTTCCCCCGGGGGAGATACGCAGTATTTT. It yields the protein CASTSPGGDTQYF. The gene calls are TRBV3-1 and TRBJ2-3, with D possibly being TRBD2 (6 bases). Germline loops: CDR1 LGHDT, CDR2 YNNKEL (reference sequence). The CDR3 extends over 13 amino acids. The germline V and J ends were trimmed by 7 bases and 5 bases, with 13 bases remaining between them.

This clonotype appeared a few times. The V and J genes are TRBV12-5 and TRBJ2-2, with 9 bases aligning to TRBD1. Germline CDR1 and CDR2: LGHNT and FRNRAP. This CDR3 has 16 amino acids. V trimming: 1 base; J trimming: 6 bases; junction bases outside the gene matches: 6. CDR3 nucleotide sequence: TGTGCTAGTGGTTTGGACACAGGGGGCTGGGCCGGGGAGCTGTTTTTT. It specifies CASGLDTGGWAGELFF.

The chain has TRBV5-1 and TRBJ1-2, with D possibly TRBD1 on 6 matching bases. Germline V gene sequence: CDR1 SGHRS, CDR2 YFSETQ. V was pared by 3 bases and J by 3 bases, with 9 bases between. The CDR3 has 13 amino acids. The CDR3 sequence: CASSWGAHYGYTF. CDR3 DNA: TGCGCCAGCAGCTGGGGGGCTCACTATGGCTACACCTTC. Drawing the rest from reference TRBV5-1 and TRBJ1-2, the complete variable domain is KAGVTQTPRYLIKTRGQQVTLSCSPISGHRSVSWYQQTPGQGLQFLFEYFSETQRNKGNFPGRFSGRQFSNSRSEMNVSTLELGDSALYLCASSWGAHYGYTFGSGTRLTVV.

The chain's CDR3 is CSARASGRTDTQYF. CDR3 nucleotides: TGCAGTGCTAGAGCGAGCGGGAGGACAGATACGCAGTATTTT. The chain joins TRBV20-1 to TRBJ2-3, with 9 positions matching TRBD2. The CDR3 is 14 residues long. Germline V gene lookup returns CDR1 DFQATT and CDR2 SNEGSKA (reference sequence). V shed 1 base and J 3 bases; nucleotides not matched to a gene: 2.

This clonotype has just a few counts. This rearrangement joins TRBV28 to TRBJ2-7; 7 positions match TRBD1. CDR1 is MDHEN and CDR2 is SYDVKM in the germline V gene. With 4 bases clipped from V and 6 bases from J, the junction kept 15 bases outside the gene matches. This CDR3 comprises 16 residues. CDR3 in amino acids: CASSSPTTGDRGEQYF. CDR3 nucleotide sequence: TGTGCCAGCAGTTCCCCGACAACAGGGGATCGAGGCGAGCAGTACTTC.